The 10 T cell receptor beta chains below all came from one sample that was sequenced in a study of Tregs in tolerant kidney transplant recipients. Generated by immunoSEQ multiplex PCR, the TCRdb table keeps only in-frame clones and is missing some. In the table there are about 50,000 clones, roughly 89% of which are singletons. Mixed chimerism was transient after nonmyeloablative marrow transplants from related graft donors. The sequenced sample was CD8+ T cells from blood (PBMCs), obtained 12 months after the transplant. All receptors derive from a human patient who received a combined kidney and bone marrow transplant. Some T cells may be the graft donor's.

The rearrangement joins TRBV7-2 to TRBJ2-7; 11 bases align to TRBD2. Per the germline V gene, CDR1 is SGHTA and CDR2 is FQGNSA. The J segment lost 4 bases and the V segment lost 5 bases, leaving 4 bases of the junction unmatched. The CDR3 is 14 amino acids. CDR3 coding DNA: TGTGCCAGCAGCCATACTAGCGGGAGTTACGAGCAGTACTTC. Protein sequence: CASSHTSGSYEQYF.

The J gene is TRBJ2-1, the V gene TRBV7-2; unclear D gene. The CDR3 totals 14 residues. Germline CDR1 reads SGHTA; CDR2 reads FQGNSA. V lost 2 bases and J lost 1, with 6 bases in between. CDR3 DNA sequence: TGTGCCAGCAGCTTAAGCCGTTCCTACAATGAGCAGTTCTTC. Its translation is CASSLSRSYNEQFF.

V gene TRBV6-5 combines with J gene TRBJ2-7; no reliable D call. Between the trimmed V and J ends, which lost 6 bases and 3 bases, there was a span of 6 bases. Germline CDR1 and CDR2: MNHEY and SVGAGI. The length of the CDR3 is 11 residues. CDR3 loop: CASRALYEQYF. DNA for the CDR3: TGTGCCAGCAGGGCCCTCTACGAGCAGTACTTC.

This chain joins TRBV13 and TRBJ1-2; unclear D gene. Germline V gene data show CDR1 as PRHDT and CDR2 as FYEKMQ (reference sequence). This CDR3 contains 16 residues. Deletions cut 5 bases from V and 5 bases from J, with 21 bases between. For the CDR3, the DNA is TGTGCCAGCAGCAAGACACGGGGAGGCCACGCATATGGCTACACCTTC. Protein product: CASSKTRGGHAYGYTF.

Concerning this clone: An end of the junction does not agree with germline; a read error may underlie this. The V call is TRBV4-2, the J call TRBJ2-1, with TRBD2 identical over 8 bases. CDR3 length: 15 amino acids. Germline V lookup: CDR1 LGHNA, CDR2 YNFKEQ. This CDR3 is CASSPREREYNGQFF. In nucleotides, the CDR3 is TGTGCCAGCAGCCCGAGGGAGCGGGAGTACAATGGGCAGTTCTTC.

V gene TRBV7-8 combines with J gene TRBJ2-1; TRBD2 agrees at 7 bases. The CDR3 loop spans 19 amino acids. With 2 bases clipped from V and 7 bases from J, the junction kept 20 bases outside the gene matches. Germline CDR1 reads SGHVS; CDR2 reads FQNEAQ. Here the CDR3 reads CASSLNPGLQAGRENEQFF. Written as DNA, the CDR3 is TGTGCCAGCAGCTTAAACCCAGGGTTACAAGCGGGAAGGGAGAATGAGCAGTTCTTC. Combining the CDR3 with reference TRBV7-8 and TRBJ2-1 gives the whole variable domain GAGVSQSPRYKVAKRGQDVALRCDPISGHVSLFWYQQALGQGPEFLTYFQNEAQLDKSGLPSDRFFAERPEGSVSTLKIQRTQQEDSAVYLCASSLNPGLQAGRENEQFFGPGTRLTVL.

With respect to this clone: Other DNA sequences of this sample code for an identical CDR3. The chain recombines TRBV5-8 with TRBJ1-5; D is perhaps TRBD1 (6 bases). This CDR3 is 15 amino acids long. The germline V gene has CDR1 SGHTS and CDR2 YDEGEE. V was trimmed by 2 bases and J by 1 base, leaving 10 bases between them. Written as DNA, the CDR3 is TGTGCCAGCAGCTTACAGGGTTTCAGCAATCAGCCCCAGCATTTT. Translated, it gives CASSLQGFSNQPQHF.

This chain uses TRBV11-3 with TRBJ2-5; no reliable D call. The CDR3 runs 13 residues. Deletions cut 1 base from V and 2 bases from J, with 5 bases between. CDR1 is SGHNT, CDR2 YENEEA, per germline. In DNA, the CDR3 is TGTGCCAGCAGCTTAGTAGTTCAAGAGACCCAGTACTTC. Translated, it gives CASSLVVQETQYF.

The V gene is TRBV13, the J gene TRBJ2-3; the D gene is possibly TRBD2 (7 bases). CDR1 is PRHDT and CDR2 is FYEKMQ in the germline V gene (reference sequence). V lost 5 bases and J lost 8, with 17 bases in between. CDR3 size: 14 residues. DNA of the CDR3: TGTGCCAGCAGCCGAACAACAGGGAGGGTTACGCAGTATTTT. Translating it yields CASSRTTGRVTQYF.

The chain employs TRBV2 and TRBJ2-7; a possible D gene is TRBD2 (5 bases). V shed 6 bases and J shed 5 bases, with 17 bases lying between them. The length of the CDR3 is 14 residues. Germline lookup yields CDR1 SNHLY and CDR2 FYNNEI. CDR3 DNA sequence: TGTGCCAGCAGGAGAGGGCGCCCTGCAAACGAGCAGTACTTC. As protein: CASRRGRPANEQYF. The entire variable domain, with the rest obtained from reference TRBV2 and TRBJ2-7, is as follows: EPEVTQTPSHQVTQMGQEVILRCVPISNHLYFYWYRQILGQKVEFLVSFYNNEISEKSEIFDDQFSVERPDGSNFTLKIRSTKLEDSAMYFCASRRGRPANEQYFGPGTRLTVT.